Below are 15 T cell receptor beta chains sequenced from a single sample in a study of blood T cell repertoires in COVID-19. Here immunoSEQ multiplex PCR was the method, and the copy in TCRdb shows in-frame clones only, minus some. The sample holds around 78,000 clones; around four fifths are singletons and the top ten take about 10%. The material sequenced was peripheral blood. These receptors were obtained from a human donor in a cohort sampled during active COVID-19.

The rearrangement links TRBV15 to TRBJ2-7; TRBD2 is a possible D gene (6 bases). V was clipped by 4 bases and J by 1 base, with 8 bases between them. The germline gives CDR1 LNHNV, CDR2 YYDKDF (reference sequence). The length of the CDR3 is 13 residues. CDR3 residues: CATSKGLSYEQYF. CDR3 bases: TGTGCCACCAGCAAGGGACTGTCCTACGAGCAGTACTTC.

This clone was detected only a few times. The J gene is TRBJ2-7, the V gene TRBV5-4, with D perhaps matching TRBD2 (5 bases). Germline-derived CDR1 and CDR2 are SGHNT and YYREEE (reference sequence). V lost 6 bases and J 6 bases, leaving 16 bases between the germline ends. The CDR3 runs to 13 residues. The CDR3 coding sequence is TGTGCCAGCACCGGAGGCATCCTTGGCGAGCAGTACTTC. The encoded protein is CASTGGILGEQYF. The entire variable domain, with the rest obtained from reference TRBV5-4 and TRBJ2-7, is as follows: ETGVTQSPTHLIKTRGQQVTLRCSSQSGHNTVSWYQQALGQGPQFIFQYYREEENGRGNFPPRFSGLQFPNYSSELNVNALELDDSALYLCASTGGILGEQYFGPGTRLTVT.

V is TRBV7-9 and J is TRBJ1-2, with 11 bases that match TRBD1. Per germline, CDR1 SEHNR and CDR2 FQNEAQ (reference sequence). V lost 0 bases, J lost 4 bases, and 13 bases stayed unmatched. This CDR3 contains 19 residues. Here the CDR3 reads CASSLAPGQGDPMGYGYTF. The CDR3 nucleotides read TGTGCCAGCAGCTTAGCCCCGGGACAGGGGGACCCGATGGGCTATGGCTACACCTTC.

The V call is TRBV7-2, the J call TRBJ2-3; 8 bases align to TRBD1. CDR1 SGHTA and CDR2 FQGNSA come from the germline V gene. V lost 4 bases, J lost 8 bases, and 8 bases stayed unmatched. The CDR3 has 14 amino acids. CDR3 sequence (DNA): TGTGCCAGCAGCTCCCAGGGGGCGCATGGTACGCAGTATTTT. Translating it yields CASSSQGAHGTQYF.

This chain connects TRBV5-1 to TRBJ2-7, with D unclear. CDR1 SGHRS and CDR2 YFSETQ come from the germline V gene. This CDR3 comprises 15 residues. With 2 bases removed from V and 3 bases from J, the gap between germline ends came to 15 bases. Here the CDR3 DNA reads TGCGCCAGCAGCTTTGTGGGCACCCAAGGCTACGAGCAGTACTTC. It yields the protein CASSFVGTQGYEQYF.

The chain employs TRBV19 and TRBJ1-5; no reliable D call. The germline V gene has CDR1 LNHDA and CDR2 SQIVND (reference sequence). V was pared by 6 bases and J by 2 bases, with 17 bases between. There are 16 residues in the CDR3. CDR3 nucleotide sequence: TGTGCCAGTAGATCCCCAACCGAGGTGCGCAATCAGCCCCAGCATTTT. Translation gives CASRSPTEVRNQPQHF.

This chain connects TRBV2 to TRBJ2-7, with 8 positions matching TRBD1. Trimming removed 7 bases from V and 5 bases from J; junction bases left unmatched: 7. The CDR3 is made up of 13 amino acids. From germline, CDR1 is SNHLY and CDR2 FYNNEI. The CDR3 sequence is CASMETGAHEQYF. In DNA, the CDR3 is TGTGCCAGCATGGAGACAGGGGCCCACGAGCAGTACTTC.

The genes are TRBV14 and TRBJ1-1, with D possibly being TRBD1 (6 bases). Trimming pared 1 base from V and 5 bases from J, leaving 14 bases between. CDR1 and CDR2 (germline): SGHDN, FVKESK. The CDR3 runs 15 residues. CDR3 in amino acids: CASSQVAGARTEAFF. CDR3 bases: TGTGCCAGCAGCCAAGTGGCAGGGGCGAGGACTGAAGCTTTCTTT. Full variable domain (outside the CDR3, taken from reference TRBV14 and TRBJ1-1): EAGVTQFPSHSVIEKGQTVTLRCDPISGHDNLYWYRRVMGKEIKFLLHFVKESKQDESGMPNNRFLAERTGGTYSTLKVQPAELEDSGVYFCASSQVAGARTEAFFGQGTRLTVV.

Comments on this clone: A read error may produce the germline difference seen at one junction end. The chain links TRBV6-2 or TRBV6-3 to TRBJ2-7; 8 bases map to TRBD2. The CDR3 extends over 15 amino acids. Germline V gene data show CDR1 as MNHEY and CDR2 as SVGEGT. This CDR3 is CASSRGGTYSSEQYF. The DNA for the CDR3 is TGTGCCAGCAGCCGGGGGGGGACCTATTCCTCCGAGCAGTACTTC.

This chain uses TRBV6-6 with TRBJ1-2; TRBD1 matches at 8 bases. V shed 6 bases and J 4 bases; nucleotides not matched to a gene: 10. CDR1 and CDR2 from the germline V gene are MNHNY and SVGAGI (reference sequence). The CDR3 is 15 amino acids. CDR3 coding DNA: TGTGCCAGCAGAATAAAAACAGGGGGTAGCTATGGCTACACCTTC. It yields the protein CASRIKTGGSYGYTF.

The V gene is TRBV2, the J gene TRBJ2-5, with 7 bases identical to TRBD1. Germline V gene data show CDR1 as SNHLY and CDR2 as FYNNEI. This CDR3 region has 15 residues. Trimming at V came to 0 bases and at J to 4 bases, leaving 5 bases not matched to a gene. CDR3 bases: TGTGCCAGCAGTGAAGCGTGGTCAGGGGGAGAGACCCAGTACTTC. Translation: CASSEAWSGGETQYF. The full variable domain, its missing parts supplied by reference TRBV2 and TRBJ2-5, is EPEVTQTPSHQVTQMGQEVILRCVPISNHLYFYWYRQILGQKVEFLVSFYNNEISEKSEIFDDQFSVERPDGSNFTLKIRSTKLEDSAMYFCASSEAWSGGETQYFGPGTRLLVL.

The chain combines TRBV18 with TRBJ2-2; 12 bases are shared with TRBD1. This CDR3 region has 16 residues. Trimming at V came to 6 bases and at J to 4 bases, leaving 6 bases not matched to a gene. Germline CDR1 and CDR2: KGHSH and LQKENI. The DNA of the CDR3 is TGTGCCAGCTCTCCTCCGGGACAGGGGGCCACCGGGGAGCTGTTTTTT. Its translation: CASSPPGQGATGELFF.

In this sample, this clone turned up a few times. The chain recombines TRBV5-5 with TRBJ2-5; D is ambiguous. Germline assignment: CDR1 SGHKS and CDR2 YYEKEE (reference sequence). The CDR3 has 13 residues. V shed 1 base and J shed 3 bases, with 7 bases lying between them. As DNA, the CDR3 is TGTGCCAGCAGCTTGATCCCAGAAGAGACCCAGTACTTC. Its protein is CASSLIPEETQYF.

This chain links TRBV6-5 with TRBJ2-7; D call uncertain. The CDR3 has 13 amino acids. Trimming removed 8 bases at V and 2 bases at J, with 13 bases between. The germline V gene has CDR1 MNHEY and CDR2 SVGAGI. The CDR3 is CASGFGNPYEQYF. The CDR3, as DNA: TGTGCCAGCGGTTTCGGTAATCCCTACGAGCAGTACTTC.

This clone has only one observation. The chain employs TRBV6-5 and TRBJ1-6, with unresolved D. The length of the CDR3 is 14 residues. V was pared by 7 bases and J by 10 bases, with 17 bases between. CDR1 and CDR2 (germline): MNHEY, SVGAGI. CDR3 DNA sequence: TGTGCCAGCAAGGATGGAGGGTTAACGTCACCCCTCCACTTT. Translating it yields CASKDGGLTSPLHF.